Here is one T cell receptor (beta chain) with its context. As yet, its antigen is unknown. The time point: week 35, safety follow-up. The content of each vaccine dose was 300 ug of mutant IDH1 20-mer peptide, and topical imiquimod accompanied it. The CDR3 has 14 residues. Germline assignment: CDR1 PRHDT and CDR2 FYEKMQ (reference sequence). V dropped 4 bases and J dropped 9 bases, with 19 bases sitting between them. The data belong to a study of a mutant IDH1 vaccine in newly diagnosed glioma. Study observations and caveats: Pseudoprogression showed no apparent link to changes in top peripheral T cell clonotypes.

Data came from immunoSEQ multiplex PCR; TCRdb stores just in-frame clones and leaves some out. This sample has 29,000 or so clones, with over 60% found just once. The sample here was PBMCs, taken from a glioma patient whose treatment included an IDH1 peptide vaccine. This chain joins TRBV13 and TRBJ2-7; D call uncertain. This TCR was sampled from a man aged 50-59 years with glioma. CDR3 nucleotide sequence: TGTGCCAGCAGCTCATCGGGCCCTCTGGACGTGCAGTACTTC. Translation gives CASSSSGPLDVQYF.